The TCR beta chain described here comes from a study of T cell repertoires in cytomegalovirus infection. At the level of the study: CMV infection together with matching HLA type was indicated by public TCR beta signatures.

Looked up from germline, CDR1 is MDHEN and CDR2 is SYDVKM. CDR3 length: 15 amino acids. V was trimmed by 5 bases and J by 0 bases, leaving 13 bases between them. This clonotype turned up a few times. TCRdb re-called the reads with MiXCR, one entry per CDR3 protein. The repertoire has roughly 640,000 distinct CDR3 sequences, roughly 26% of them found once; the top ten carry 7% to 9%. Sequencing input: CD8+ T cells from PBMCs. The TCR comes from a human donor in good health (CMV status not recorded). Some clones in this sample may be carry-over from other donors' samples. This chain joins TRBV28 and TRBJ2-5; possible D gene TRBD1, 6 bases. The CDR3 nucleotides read TGTGCCAGCAGTAAAGGGGCAGGGGACCAAGAGACCCAGTACTTC. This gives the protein CASSKGAGDQETQYF.